This entry lists 4 T cell receptor beta chains sequenced from one sample in a study of blood T cell repertoires in COVID-19. This table comes from immunoSEQ multiplex PCR, and its TCRdb copy is limited to in-frame clones, with some not included. The table lists some 140,000 clones, roughly 83% of them singletons. Sequenced: peripheral blood. These receptor sequences come from a woman of 80 years or more with acute or convalescent COVID-19.

As to this clone: The identical CDR3 is also encoded by other nucleotide sequences in the sample. V gene TRBV2 combines with J gene TRBJ1-3; 11 nucleotides line up with TRBD1. The germline CDR1 and CDR2 sequences are SNHLY and FYNNEI. V was clipped by 6 bases and J by 4 bases; unmatched bases: 5. CDR3 length equals 15 residues. The CDR3 coding sequence is TGTGCCAGCAGAGGACAGGGGGCGCGCGGAAACACCATATATTTT. Protein: CASRGQGARGNTIYF.

In DNA, the CDR3 is TGTGCCAGCAGCCAAGGTAGTAATCAGCCCCAGCATTTT. The encoded protein is CASSQGSNQPQHF. The chain links TRBV3-1 (or the pseudogene TRBV3-2) to TRBJ1-5; D is ambiguous. The germline V gene has CDR1 LGHDT and CDR2 YNNKEL (reference sequence). V gave up 1 base and J gave up 4 bases, with 5 bases separating them. The CDR3 is 13 residues long.

This clone turned up a few times. The chain is built from TRBV4-3 and TRBJ2-7, with 7 bases lining up with TRBD1. This CDR3 spans 14 amino acids. V dropped 4 bases and J dropped 3; count of bases not matched to a gene: 6. CDR1 is LGHNA and CDR2 is YSLEER in the germline V gene. The chain's CDR3 is CASSPRTGDYEQYF. The CDR3 DNA sequence: TGCGCCAGCAGCCCTCGGACAGGCGACTACGAGCAGTACTTC.

The V gene is TRBV7-2, the J gene TRBJ2-5; TRBD1 agrees at 12 bases. V was pared by 1 base and J by 4 bases, with 4 bases of the junction left unmatched. The germline CDR1 and CDR2 sequences are SGHTA and FQGNSA. The CDR3 has 16 amino acids. The CDR3 DNA follows: TGTGCCAGCAGCTTAGATCGGGACAGGGGGCGAGAGACCCAGTACTTC. Protein sequence: CASSLDRDRGRETQYF.